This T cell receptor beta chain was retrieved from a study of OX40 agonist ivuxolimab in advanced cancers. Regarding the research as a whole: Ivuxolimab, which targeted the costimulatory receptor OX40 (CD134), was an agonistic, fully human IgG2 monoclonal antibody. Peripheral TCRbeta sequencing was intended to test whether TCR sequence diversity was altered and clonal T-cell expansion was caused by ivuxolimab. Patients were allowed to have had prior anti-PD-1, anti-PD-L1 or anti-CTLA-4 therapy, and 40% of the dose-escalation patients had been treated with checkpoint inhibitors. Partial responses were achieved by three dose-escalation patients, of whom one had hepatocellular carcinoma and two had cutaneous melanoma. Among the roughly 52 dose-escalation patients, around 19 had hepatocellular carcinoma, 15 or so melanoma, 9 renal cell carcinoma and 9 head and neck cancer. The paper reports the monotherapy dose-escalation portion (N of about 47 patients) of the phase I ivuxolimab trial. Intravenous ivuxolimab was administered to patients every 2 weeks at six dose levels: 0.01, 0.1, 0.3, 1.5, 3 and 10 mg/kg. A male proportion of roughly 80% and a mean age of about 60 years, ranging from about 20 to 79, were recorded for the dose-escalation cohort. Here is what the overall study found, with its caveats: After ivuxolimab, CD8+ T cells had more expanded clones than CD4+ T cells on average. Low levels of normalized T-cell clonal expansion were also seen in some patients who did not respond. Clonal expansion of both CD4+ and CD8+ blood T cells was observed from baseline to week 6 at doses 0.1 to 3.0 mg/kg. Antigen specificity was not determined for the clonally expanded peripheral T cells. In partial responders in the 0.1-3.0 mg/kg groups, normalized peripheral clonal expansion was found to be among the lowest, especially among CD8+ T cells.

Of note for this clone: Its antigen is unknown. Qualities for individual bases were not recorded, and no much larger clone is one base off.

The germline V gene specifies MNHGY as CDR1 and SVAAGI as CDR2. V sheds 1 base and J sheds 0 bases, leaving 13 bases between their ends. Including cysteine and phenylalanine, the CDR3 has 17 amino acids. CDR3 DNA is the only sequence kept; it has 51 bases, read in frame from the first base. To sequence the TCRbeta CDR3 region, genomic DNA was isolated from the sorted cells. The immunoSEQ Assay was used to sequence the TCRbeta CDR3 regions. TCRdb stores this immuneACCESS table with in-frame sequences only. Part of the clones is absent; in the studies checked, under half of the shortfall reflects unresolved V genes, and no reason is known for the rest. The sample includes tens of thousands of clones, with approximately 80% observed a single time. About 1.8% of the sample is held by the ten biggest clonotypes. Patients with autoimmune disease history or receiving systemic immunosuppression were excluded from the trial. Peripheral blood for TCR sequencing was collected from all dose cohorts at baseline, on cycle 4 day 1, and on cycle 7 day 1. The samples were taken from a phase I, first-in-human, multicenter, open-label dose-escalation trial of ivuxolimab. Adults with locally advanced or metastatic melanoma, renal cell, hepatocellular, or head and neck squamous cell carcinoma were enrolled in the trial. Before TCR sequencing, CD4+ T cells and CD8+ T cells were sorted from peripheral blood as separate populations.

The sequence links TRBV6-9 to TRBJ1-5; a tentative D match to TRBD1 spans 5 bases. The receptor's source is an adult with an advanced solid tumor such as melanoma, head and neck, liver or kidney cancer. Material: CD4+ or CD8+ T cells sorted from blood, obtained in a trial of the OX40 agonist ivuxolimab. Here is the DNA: TGTGCCAGCAGTTATTTATACAGGAGATTTAGCAATCAGCCCCAGCATTTT. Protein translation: CASSYLYRRFSNQPQHF.